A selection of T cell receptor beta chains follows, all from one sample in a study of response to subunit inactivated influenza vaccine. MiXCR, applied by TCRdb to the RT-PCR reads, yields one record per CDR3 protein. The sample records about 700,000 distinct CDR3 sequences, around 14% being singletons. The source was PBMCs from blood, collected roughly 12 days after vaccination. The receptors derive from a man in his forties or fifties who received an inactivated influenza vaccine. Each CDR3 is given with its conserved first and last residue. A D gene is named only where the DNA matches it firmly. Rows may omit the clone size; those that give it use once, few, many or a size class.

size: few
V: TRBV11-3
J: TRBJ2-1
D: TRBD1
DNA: TGTGCCAGCGGAAAAACAGGGGGCTTGCAGTTCTTC
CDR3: CASGKTGGLQFF

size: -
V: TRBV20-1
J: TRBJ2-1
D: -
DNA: TGCAGTGCTAGAGGGGGGGACCACTCCTACAATGAGCAGTTCTTC
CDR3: CSARGGDHSYNEQFF

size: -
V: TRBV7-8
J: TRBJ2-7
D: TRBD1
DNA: TGTGCCAGCAGCCACGGACAGGGAGTGGGGGAGCAGTACTTC
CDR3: CASSHGQGVGEQYF

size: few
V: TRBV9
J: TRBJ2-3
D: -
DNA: TGTGCCAGCAGCGTGAGGGTGGGACACGCAGATACGCAGTATTTT
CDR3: CASSVRVGHADTQYF

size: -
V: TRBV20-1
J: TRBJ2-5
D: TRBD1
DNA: TGCAGTGCTTCTCGACAGGGGACCCAAGAGACCCAGTACTTC
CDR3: CSASRQGTQETQYF

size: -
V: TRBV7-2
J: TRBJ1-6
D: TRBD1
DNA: TGTGCCAGCAGCCGTGGACAGGCCGGATGGGAAGTTTCACCCCTCCACTTT
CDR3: CASSRGQAGWEVSPLHF

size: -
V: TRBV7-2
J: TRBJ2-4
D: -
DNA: TGTGCCAGCAGCTTAGGGGGGTCCTTAAACATTCAGTACTTC
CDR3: CASSLGGSLNIQYF

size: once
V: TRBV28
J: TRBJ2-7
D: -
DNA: TGTGCCAGCGACGAAACCGGGACCTCCTACGAGCAGTACTTC
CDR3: CASDETGTSYEQYF

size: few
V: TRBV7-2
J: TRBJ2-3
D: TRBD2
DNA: TGTGCCAGCAGCGGCCGTGGGCTAGCGGGTAGCACAGATACGCAGTATTTT
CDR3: CASSGRGLAGSTDTQYF

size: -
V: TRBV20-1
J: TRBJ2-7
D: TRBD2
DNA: TGCAGTGCCACCTCTAGCGGGGGGACCTACGAGCAGTACTTC
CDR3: CSATSSGGTYEQYF

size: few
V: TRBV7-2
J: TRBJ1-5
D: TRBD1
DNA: TGTGCCAGCAGCTTTGACAGGGGAGAGCCCCAGCATTTT
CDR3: CASSFDRGEPQHF

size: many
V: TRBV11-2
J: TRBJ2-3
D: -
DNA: TGTGCCAGCAGCTCTGATCTAGGAGATACGCAGTATTTT
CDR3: CASSSDLGDTQYF

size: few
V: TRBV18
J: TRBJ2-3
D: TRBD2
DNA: TGTGCCAGCTCACCCGCCTTGAGCGGGGGACCCGGGGATACGCAGTATTTT
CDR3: CASSPALSGGPGDTQYF

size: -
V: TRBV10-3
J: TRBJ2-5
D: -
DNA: TGTGCCATCAGTGAGTCGGTGGGGGGCCAGCTCGGGACCCAGTACTTC
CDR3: CAISESVGGQLGTQYF

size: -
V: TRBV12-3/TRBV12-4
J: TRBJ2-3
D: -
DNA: TGTGCCAGCAGACCCAAAGCGGGCGGGGTAGATACGCAGTATTTT
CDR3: CASRPKAGGVDTQYF

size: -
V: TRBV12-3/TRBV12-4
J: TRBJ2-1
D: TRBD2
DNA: TGTGCCAGCAATACCGGGACTAGCGGGCGCTACAATGAGCAGTTCTTC
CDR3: CASNTGTSGRYNEQFF

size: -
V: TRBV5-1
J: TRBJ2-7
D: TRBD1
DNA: TGCGCCAGCAGCAGACAGGGGGACTACGAGCAGTACTTC
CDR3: CASSRQGDYEQYF

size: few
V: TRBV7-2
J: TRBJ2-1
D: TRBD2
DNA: TGTGCCAGCAGCGCCACCGGGACTAGATACAATGAGCAGTTCTTC
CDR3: CASSATGTRYNEQFF

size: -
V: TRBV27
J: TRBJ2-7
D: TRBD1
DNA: TGTGCCAGCAGTCCCATCAAGGACAGGGGGCGCATGGAGCAGTACTTC
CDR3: CASSPIKDRGRMEQYF

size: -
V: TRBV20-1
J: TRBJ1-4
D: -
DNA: TGCAGTGCTAGAGGCAGGCTAAATGAAAAACTGTTTTTT
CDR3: CSARGRLNEKLFF

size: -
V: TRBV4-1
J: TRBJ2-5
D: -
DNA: TGCGCCAGCAGCCAAGATCGAGGGGGTTGGGAGACCCAGTACTTC
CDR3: CASSQDRGGWETQYF

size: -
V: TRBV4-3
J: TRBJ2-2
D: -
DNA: TGCGCCAGCAGCCAACTCGGGGGGAACACCGGGGAGCTGTTTTTT
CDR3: CASSQLGGNTGELFF

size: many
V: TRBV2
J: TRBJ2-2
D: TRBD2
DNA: TGTGCCAGCAAAAGGACTAGCGCGAACACCGGGGAGCTGTTTTTT
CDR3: CASKRTSANTGELFF

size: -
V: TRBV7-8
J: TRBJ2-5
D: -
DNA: TGTGCCAGCAGCTTAAACCCGATGGAGACCCAGTACTTC
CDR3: CASSLNPMETQYF

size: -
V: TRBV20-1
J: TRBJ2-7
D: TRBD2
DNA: TGCAGTGTCCTAGCGGGAGGGCGGTCCTACGAGCAGTACTTC
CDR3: CSVLAGGRSYEQYF

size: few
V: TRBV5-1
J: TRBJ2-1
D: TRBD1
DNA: TGCGCCAGCCTCAGGACAGGGGTTGACAATGAGCAGTTCTTC
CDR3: CASLRTGVDNEQFF

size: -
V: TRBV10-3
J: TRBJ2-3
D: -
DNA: TGTGCCATCAGTGCCTCATGGGGGGCAGGCACAGATACGCAGTATTTT
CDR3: CAISASWGAGTDTQYF